The following is a TCR beta chain sequence with its context. Its matching antigen is unknown. These data are taken from a study of T cells in localized non-small cell lung cancer. V was trimmed by 1 base and J by 0 bases, leaving 12 bases between them. CDR1 is SGHTA and CDR2 is FQGNSA in the germline V gene. The CDR3 contains 16 residues. Overall study findings and caveats: Highest T cell clonality was seen in uninvolved adjacent lung, surpassing that measured in tumor. Longer overall survival associated with higher blood T cell density; shorter survival with higher adjacent-lung clonality.

The method was immunoSEQ multiplex PCR; TCRdb's version includes in-frame clones alone and lacks a portion of them. The sample records approximately 23,000 clones, 70% to 90% being singletons. The sample in question was peripheral blood, obtained before any cancer treatment. The rearrangement joins TRBV7-2 to TRBJ1-2; TRBD1 is a possible D gene (6 bases). The TCR originated in an older male donor with stage I lung adenocarcinoma. As DNA, the CDR3 is TGTGCCAGCAGCTTAGGGCTAGGGGGGACTAACTATGGCTACACCTTC. Its translation is CASSLGLGGTNYGYTF.